This T cell receptor (beta chain) is drawn from a study of metastatic and nonmetastatic thyroid tumors. Background on the study: Comparison of repertoires was carried out across blood and tumor or nodule tissue from malignant and benign thyroid patients.

Through MiXCR, TCRdb re-clonotyped the PCR reads. The table records around 52,000 clones, just under 30% of them present only once. CDR1 and CDR2 (germline): LNHNV, YYDKDF (reference sequence). The ends were cut back, 3 bases at V and 6 bases at J, with 12 bases in the middle. This CDR3 comprises 13 residues. Not a single patient had been given any form of treatment at any point before undergoing thyroid surgery. The receptor comes from a female donor with papillary thyroid cancer or a benign thyroid nodule (not recorded which). Some clones in this sample may be carry-over from other donors' samples. Sequencing used blood. The chain combines TRBV15 with TRBJ2-7; D may be TRBD1 (6 bases). The CDR3 is CATSSMQGREQYF. CDR3 DNA: TGTGCCACCAGCAGCATGCAGGGGCGCGAGCAGTACTTC.